This is a list of T cell receptor beta chains from one sample in a study of blood T cell repertoires in COVID-19. TCRdb's copy holds only in-frame clones and misses some; the assay was immunoSEQ multiplex PCR. This table holds some 50,000 clones, about nine tenths found once. Sequencing was performed on peripheral blood. The receptor source for this set is a human donor in a cohort sampled during active COVID-19. Each CDR3 is given with its conserved first and last residue. A D gene is named only where the DNA matches it firmly. The size field is filled for only some rows; it gives once, few, many or a size class.

V gene,clone size,D gene,J gene,CDR3 DNA,CDR3 protein
TRBV12-3/TRBV12-4,.,.,TRBJ1-3,TGTGCCAGCAGCTACGGTCTGCCCAACACCATATATTTT,CASSYGLPNTIYF
TRBV19,.,.,TRBJ2-1,TGTGCCAGTAGTATAGAGGGAGTAGTAAACAATGAGCAGTTCTTC,CASSIEGVVNNEQFF
TRBV18,.,TRBD2,TRBJ2-3,TGTGCCAGCTCACCAGGACTAGCGGGGTTCACAGATACGCAGTATTTT,CASSPGLAGFTDTQYF
TRBV6-5,.,TRBD2,TRBJ2-3,TGTGCCAGCAGCGCGCGGGGGGCTATTCCAGATACGCAGTATTTT,CASSARGAIPDTQYF
TRBV2,.,TRBD2,TRBJ2-3,TGTGCCAGCAGAGTGGTCGGGGGGAGCACAGATACGCAGTATTTT,CASRVVGGSTDTQYF
TRBV6-5,few,.,TRBJ2-7,TGTGCCAGCACGGGAATAACCTACGAGCAGTACTTC,CASTGITYEQYF
TRBV29-1,.,TRBD2,TRBJ2-1,TGCAGCGTTGATACTAGCGGGGGGCCCAGCTCCTACAATGAGCAGTTCTTC,CSVDTSGGPSSYNEQFF
TRBV12-3/TRBV12-4,.,.,TRBJ2-5,TGTGCCAGCAGTTCTAGGGAGACCCAGTACTTC,CASSSRETQYF
TRBV12-5,.,.,TRBJ2-3,TGTGCTAGCATGGGGGGAAAAACAGATACGCAGTATTTT,CASMGGKTDTQYF
TRBV13,.,TRBD1,TRBJ1-5,TGTGCCAGCAGCCTCGGACAGGGCGGGACGCAGCCCCAGCATTTT,CASSLGQGGTQPQHF
TRBV4-1,.,TRBD2,TRBJ2-5,TGCGCCAGCAGCCAAGGCCCAAGACTAGCTGAGACCCAGTACTTC,CASSQGPRLAETQYF
TRBV7-3,once,TRBD2,TRBJ2-1,TGTGCCAGCAGCTTATATGGGACTAGCGGGGGTGGGTCCTACAATGAGCAGTTCTTC,CASSLYGTSGGGSYNEQFF